This TCR beta chain appears in the sequencing data of a study of CD8+CD57+ T cells in acquired aplastic anemia. Patients who underwent sequencing had shown CD8+CD57+ cell expansion by flow cytometry. Severe acquired aplastic anemia was diagnosed in all patients. In germline, CDR1 is SNHLY, CDR2 FYNNEI. The CDR3 is 13 residues long. Trimming took off 1 base at V and 2 bases at J, with 4 bases between the two ends. This clonotype was observed many times. Profiling of TCR beta VDJ combinations and CDR3 sequences used genomic DNA as template. TCRdb reprocessed the reads with MiXCR, giving one entry per CDR3 protein. The sample holds some 92,000 distinct CDR3 sequences; 55% to 75% are singletons and the top ten take more than 55%.

The receptor comes from a human donor with aplastic anemia. The V gene is TRBV2, the J gene TRBJ2-3; D ambiguous. The sequenced material came from sorted CD4+, CD8+, or CD8+CD57+ T cells (not recorded which) from PBMCs. CDR3 region: CASSEEFTDTQYF. Written as DNA, the CDR3 is TGTGCCAGCAGTGAAGAATTCACAGATACGCAGTATTTT.